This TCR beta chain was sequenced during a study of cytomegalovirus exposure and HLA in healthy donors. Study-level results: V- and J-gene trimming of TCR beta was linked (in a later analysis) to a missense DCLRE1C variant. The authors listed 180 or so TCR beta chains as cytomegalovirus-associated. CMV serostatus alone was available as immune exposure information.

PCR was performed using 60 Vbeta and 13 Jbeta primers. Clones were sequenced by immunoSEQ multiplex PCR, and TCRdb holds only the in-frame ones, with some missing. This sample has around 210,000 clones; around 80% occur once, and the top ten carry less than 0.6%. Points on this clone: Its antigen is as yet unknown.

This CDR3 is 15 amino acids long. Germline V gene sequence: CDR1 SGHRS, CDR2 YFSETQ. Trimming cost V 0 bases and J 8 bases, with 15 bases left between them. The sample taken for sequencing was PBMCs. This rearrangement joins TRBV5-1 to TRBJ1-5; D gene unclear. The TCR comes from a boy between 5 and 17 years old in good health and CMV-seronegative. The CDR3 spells CASSLDGAREKPQHF. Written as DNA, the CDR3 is TGCGCCAGCAGCTTGGATGGCGCTAGGGAGAAGCCCCAGCATTTT.